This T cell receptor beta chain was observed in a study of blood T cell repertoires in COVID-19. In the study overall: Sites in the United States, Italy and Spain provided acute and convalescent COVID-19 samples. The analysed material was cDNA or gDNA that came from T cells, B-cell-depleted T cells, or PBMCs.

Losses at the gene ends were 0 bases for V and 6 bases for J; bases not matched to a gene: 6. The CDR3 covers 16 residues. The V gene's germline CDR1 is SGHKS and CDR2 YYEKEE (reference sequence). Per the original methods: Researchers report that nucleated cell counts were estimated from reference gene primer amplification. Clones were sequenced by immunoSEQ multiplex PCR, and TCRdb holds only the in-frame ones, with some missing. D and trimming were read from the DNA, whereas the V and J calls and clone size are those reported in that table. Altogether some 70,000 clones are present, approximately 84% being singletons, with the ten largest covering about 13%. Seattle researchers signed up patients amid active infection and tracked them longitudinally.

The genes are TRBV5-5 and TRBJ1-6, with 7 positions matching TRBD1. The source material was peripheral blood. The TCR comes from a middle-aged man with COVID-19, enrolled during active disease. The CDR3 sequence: CASSLAETGFNSPLHF. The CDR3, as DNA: TGTGCCAGCAGCTTGGCCGAGACAGGGTTTAATTCACCCCTCCACTTT.